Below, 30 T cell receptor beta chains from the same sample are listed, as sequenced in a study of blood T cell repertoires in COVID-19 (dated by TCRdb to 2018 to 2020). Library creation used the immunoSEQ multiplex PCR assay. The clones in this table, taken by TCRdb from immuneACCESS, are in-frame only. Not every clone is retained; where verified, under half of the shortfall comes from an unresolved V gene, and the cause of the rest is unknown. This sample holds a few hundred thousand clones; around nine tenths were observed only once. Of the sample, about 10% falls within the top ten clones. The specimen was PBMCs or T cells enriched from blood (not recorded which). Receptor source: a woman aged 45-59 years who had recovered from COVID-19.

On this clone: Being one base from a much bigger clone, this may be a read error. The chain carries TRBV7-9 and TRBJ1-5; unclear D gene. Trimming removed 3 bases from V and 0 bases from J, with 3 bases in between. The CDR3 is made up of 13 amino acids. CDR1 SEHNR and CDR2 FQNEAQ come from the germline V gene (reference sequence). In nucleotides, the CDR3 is TGTGCCAGCAGCTTTTATAGCAATCAGCCCCAGCATTTT. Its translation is CASSFYSNQPQHF.

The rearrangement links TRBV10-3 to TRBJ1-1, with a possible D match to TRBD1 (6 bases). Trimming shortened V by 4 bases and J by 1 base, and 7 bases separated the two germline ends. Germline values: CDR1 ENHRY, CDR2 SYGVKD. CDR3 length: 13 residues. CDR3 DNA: TGTGCCATCAGTGGACAGGCGAACACTGAAGCTTTCTTT. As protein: CAISGQANTEAFF.

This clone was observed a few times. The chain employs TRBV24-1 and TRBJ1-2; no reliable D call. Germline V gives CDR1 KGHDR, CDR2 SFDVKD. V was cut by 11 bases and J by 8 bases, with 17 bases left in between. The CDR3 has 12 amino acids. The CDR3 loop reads CAIETGSRGYTF. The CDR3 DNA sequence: TGTGCCATAGAGACGGGATCAAGAGGCTACACCTTC.

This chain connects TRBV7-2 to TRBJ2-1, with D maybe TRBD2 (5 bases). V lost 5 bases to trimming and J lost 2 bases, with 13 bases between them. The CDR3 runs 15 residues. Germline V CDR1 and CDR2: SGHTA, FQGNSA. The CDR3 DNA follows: TGTGCCAGCAGCCTCGGGGTGGGAGCCTACAATGAGCAGTTCTTC. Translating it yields CASSLGVGAYNEQFF.

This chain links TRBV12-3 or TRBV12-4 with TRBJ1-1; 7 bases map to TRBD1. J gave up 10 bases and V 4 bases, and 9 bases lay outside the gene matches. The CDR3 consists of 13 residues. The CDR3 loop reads CASSSTGVERAFF. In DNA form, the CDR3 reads TGTGCCAGCAGTTCTACAGGGGTAGAGAGAGCTTTCTTT.

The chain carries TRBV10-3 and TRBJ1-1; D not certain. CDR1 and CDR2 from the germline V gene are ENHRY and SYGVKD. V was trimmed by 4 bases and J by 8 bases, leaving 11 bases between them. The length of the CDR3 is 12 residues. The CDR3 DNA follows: TGTGCCATCAGTGTCAACAGCTTCGAAGCTTTCTTT. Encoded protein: CAISVNSFEAFF.

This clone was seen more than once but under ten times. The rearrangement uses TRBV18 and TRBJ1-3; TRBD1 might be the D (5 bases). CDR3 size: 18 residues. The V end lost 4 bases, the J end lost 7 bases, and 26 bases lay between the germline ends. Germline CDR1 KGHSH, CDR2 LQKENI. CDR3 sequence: CASSQTREARPAGNTIYF. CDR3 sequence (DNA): TGTGCCAGCTCACAGACCAGGGAAGCTCGCCCCGCGGGGAACACCATATATTTT.

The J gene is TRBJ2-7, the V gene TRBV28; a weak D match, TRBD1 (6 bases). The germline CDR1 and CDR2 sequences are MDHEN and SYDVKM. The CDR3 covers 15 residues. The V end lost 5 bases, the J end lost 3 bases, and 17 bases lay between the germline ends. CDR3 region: CASSTQGQSLYEQYF. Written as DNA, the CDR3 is TGTGCCAGCAGTACCCAAGGACAGTCTCTCTACGAGCAGTACTTC. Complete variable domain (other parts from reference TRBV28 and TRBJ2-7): DVKVTQSSRYLVKRTGEKVFLECVQDMDHENMFWYRQDPGLGLRLIYFSYDVKMKEKGDIPEGYSVSREKKERFSLILESASTNQTSMYLCASSTQGQSLYEQYFGPGTRLTVT.

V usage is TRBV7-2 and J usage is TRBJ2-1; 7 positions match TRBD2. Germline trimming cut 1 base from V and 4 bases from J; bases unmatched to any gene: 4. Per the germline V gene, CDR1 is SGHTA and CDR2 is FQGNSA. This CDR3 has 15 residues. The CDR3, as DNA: TGTGCCAGCAGCTTAGATCCAGCGGGGTACAATGAGCAGTTCTTC. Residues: CASSLDPAGYNEQFF.

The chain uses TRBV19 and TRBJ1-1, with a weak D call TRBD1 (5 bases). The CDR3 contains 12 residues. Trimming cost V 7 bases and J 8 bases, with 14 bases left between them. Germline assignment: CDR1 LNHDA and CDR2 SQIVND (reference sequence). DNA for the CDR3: TGTGCCAGTACCAAGCGTCGGGGGGAAGCTTTCTTT. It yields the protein CASTKRRGEAFF.

The CDR3 region has the DNA TGCGCCAGCAGCTTGGCCGGTCCAGAGACCCAGTACTTC. Its translation is CASSLAGPETQYF. The chain uses TRBV5-1 and TRBJ2-5, with D unclear. The CDR3 has 13 residues. Trimming stripped 0 bases from V and 4 bases from J, with 7 bases between. Germline lookup yields CDR1 SGHRS and CDR2 YFSETQ.

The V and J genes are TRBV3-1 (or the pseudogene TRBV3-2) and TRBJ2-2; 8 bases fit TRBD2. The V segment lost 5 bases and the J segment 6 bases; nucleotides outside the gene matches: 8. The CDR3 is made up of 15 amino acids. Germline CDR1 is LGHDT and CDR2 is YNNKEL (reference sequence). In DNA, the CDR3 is TGTGCCAGCAGCGAGGGGACTAGAGGGTCCGGGGAGCTGTTTTTT. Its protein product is CASSEGTRGSGELFF.

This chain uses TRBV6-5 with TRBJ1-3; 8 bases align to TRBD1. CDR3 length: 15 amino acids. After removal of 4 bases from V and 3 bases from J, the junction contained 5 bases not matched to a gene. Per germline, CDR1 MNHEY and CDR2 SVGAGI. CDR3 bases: TGTGCCAGCAGTTCCGGGACAGGAGGTGGAAACACCATATATTTT. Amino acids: CASSSGTGGGNTIYF.

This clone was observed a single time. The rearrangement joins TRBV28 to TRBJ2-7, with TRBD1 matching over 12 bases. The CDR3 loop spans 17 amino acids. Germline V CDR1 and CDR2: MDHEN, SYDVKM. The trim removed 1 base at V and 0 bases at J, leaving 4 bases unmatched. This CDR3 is CASSLLPGQGASYEQYF. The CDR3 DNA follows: TGTGCCAGCAGTTTATTACCGGGACAGGGGGCCTCCTACGAGCAGTACTTC.

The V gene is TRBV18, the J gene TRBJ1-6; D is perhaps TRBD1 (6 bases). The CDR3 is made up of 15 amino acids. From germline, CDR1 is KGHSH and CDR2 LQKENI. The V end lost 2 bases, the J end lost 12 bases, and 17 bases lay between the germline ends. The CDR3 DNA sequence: TGTGCCAGCTCACCATTATCTTGGACAGAAGGACCCCTCCACTTT. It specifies CASSPLSWTEGPLHF.

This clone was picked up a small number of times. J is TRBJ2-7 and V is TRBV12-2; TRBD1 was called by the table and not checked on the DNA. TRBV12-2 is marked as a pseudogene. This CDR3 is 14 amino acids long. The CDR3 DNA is TGTGCAAGTCGCTTACTTCACAGCACCTACGAGCAGTACTTC. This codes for CASRLLHSTYEQYF.

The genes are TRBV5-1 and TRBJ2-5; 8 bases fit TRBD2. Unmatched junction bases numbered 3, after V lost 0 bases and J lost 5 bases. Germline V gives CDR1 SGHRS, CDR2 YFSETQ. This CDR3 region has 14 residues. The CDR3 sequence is CASSLGTSQETQYF. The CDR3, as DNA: TGCGCCAGCAGCTTGGGGACTAGCCAGGAGACCCAGTACTTC.

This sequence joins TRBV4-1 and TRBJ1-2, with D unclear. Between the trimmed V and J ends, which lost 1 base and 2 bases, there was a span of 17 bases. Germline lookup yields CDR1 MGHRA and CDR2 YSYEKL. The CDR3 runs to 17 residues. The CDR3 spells CASSQVWFGARNYGYTF. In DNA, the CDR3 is TGCGCCAGCAGCCAAGTTTGGTTCGGAGCTCGGAACTATGGCTACACCTTC.

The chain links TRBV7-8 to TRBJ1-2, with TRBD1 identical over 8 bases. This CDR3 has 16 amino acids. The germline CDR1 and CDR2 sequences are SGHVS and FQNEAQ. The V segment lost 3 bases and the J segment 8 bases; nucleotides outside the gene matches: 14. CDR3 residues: CASSLTGRGQLVGYTF. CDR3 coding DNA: TGTGCCAGCAGCTTGACGGGCAGGGGGCAACTGGTCGGCTACACCTTC.

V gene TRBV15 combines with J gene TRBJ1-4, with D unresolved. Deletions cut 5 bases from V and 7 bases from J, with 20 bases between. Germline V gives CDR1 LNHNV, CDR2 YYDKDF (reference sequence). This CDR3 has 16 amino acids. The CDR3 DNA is TGTGCCACCAGCGGATCAGCGACCCCCGAGGGTGAAAAACTGTTTTTT. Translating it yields CATSGSATPEGEKLFF.

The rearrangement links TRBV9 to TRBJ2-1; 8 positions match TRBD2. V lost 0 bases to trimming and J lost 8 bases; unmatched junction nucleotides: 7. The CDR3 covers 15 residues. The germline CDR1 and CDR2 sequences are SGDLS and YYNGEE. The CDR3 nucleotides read TGTGCCAGCAGCGTAGGAGGGACTAGGGTCGATGAGCAGTTCTTC. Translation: CASSVGGTRVDEQFF.

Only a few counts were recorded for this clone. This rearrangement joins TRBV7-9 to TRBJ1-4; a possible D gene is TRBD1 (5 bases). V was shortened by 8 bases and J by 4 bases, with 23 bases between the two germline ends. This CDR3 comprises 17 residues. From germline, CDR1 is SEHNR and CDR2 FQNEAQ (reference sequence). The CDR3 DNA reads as TGTGCCAGCGGCTATGGAGACAGACTCGCCCTTAATGAAAAACTGTTTTTT. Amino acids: CASGYGDRLALNEKLFF.

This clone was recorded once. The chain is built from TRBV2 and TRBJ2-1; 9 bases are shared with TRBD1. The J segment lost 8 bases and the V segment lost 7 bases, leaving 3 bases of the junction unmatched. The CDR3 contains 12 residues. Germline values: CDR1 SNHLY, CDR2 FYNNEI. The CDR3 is CASTTGGHEQFF. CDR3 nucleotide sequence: TGTGCCAGCACTACAGGGGGCCATGAGCAGTTCTTC.

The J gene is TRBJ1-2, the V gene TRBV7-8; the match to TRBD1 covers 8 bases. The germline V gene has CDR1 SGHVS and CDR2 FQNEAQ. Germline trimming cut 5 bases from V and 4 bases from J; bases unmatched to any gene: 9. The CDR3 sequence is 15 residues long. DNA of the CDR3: TGTGCCAGCAGCACCTCAGGGGGCATCGGCTATGGCTACACCTTC. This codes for CASSTSGGIGYGYTF.

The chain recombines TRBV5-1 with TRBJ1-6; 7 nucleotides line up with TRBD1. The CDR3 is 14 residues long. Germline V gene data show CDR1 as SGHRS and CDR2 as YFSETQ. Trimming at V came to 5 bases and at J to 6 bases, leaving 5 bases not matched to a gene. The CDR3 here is CASRPGQSNSPLHF. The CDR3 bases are TGCGCCAGCAGGCCGGGACAGAGTAATTCACCCCTCCACTTT.

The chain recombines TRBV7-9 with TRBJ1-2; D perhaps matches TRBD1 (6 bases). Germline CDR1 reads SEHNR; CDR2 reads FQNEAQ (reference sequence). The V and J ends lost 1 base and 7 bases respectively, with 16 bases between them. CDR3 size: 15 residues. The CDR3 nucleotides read TGTGCCAGCAGCTTAGGGGACAACGGCGGTTCTGGCTACACCTTC. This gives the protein CASSLGDNGGSGYTF.

The CDR3 coding sequence is TGCGCCAGCAGCGTGACTGATCACTATGGCTACACCTTC. This translates into CASSVTDHYGYTF. The chain combines TRBV5-1 with TRBJ1-2; D gene uncertain. The V gene's germline CDR1 is SGHRS and CDR2 YFSETQ. This CDR3 spans 13 amino acids. V gave up 4 bases and J gave up 3 bases, with 10 bases separating them.

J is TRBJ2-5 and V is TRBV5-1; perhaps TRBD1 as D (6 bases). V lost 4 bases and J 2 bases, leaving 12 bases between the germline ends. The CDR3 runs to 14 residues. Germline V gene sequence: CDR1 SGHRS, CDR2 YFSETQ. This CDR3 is CASSRTVIQETQYF. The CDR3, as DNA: TGCGCCAGCAGCCGGACAGTTATTCAAGAGACCCAGTACTTC. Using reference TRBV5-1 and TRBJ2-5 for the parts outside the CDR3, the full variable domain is KAGVTQTPRYLIKTRGQQVTLSCSPISGHRSVSWYQQTPGQGLQFLFEYFSETQRNKGNFPGRFSGRQFSNSRSEMNVSTLELGDSALYLCASSRTVIQETQYFGPGTRLLVL.

The CDR3 sequence: CASTQGEDGYTF. The CDR3, as DNA: TGTGCCAGCACTCAGGGGGAGGATGGCTACACCTTC. The chain couples TRBV2 to TRBJ1-2; TRBD1 aligns across 7 bases. The CDR3 length is 12 residues. Germline V gene sequence: CDR1 SNHLY, CDR2 FYNNEI. V shed 7 bases and J 6 bases; nucleotides not matched to a gene: 5. The variable domain in full, with the rest retrieved from reference TRBV2 and TRBJ1-2, is EPEVTQTPSHQVTQMGQEVILRCVPISNHLYFYWYRQILGQKVEFLVSFYNNEISEKSEIFDDQFSVERPDGSNFTLKIRSTKLEDSAMYFCASTQGEDGYTFGSGTRLTVV.

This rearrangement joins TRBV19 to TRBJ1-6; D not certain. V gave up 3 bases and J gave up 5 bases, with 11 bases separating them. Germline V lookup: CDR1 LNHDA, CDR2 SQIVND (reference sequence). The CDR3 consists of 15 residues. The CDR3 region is CASSMRSLNNSPLHF. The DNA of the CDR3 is TGTGCCAGTAGTATGAGATCACTGAATAATTCACCCCTCCACTTT.